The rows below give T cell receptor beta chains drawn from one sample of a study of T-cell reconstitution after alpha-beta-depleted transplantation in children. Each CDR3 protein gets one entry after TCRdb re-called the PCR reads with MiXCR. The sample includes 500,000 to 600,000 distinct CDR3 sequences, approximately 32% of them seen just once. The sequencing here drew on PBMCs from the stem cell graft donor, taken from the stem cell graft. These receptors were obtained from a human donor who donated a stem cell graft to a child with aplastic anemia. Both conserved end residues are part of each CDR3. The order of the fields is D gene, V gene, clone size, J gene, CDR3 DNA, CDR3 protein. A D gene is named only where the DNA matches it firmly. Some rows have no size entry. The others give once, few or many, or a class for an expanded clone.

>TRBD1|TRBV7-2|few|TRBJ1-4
TGTGCCAGCAGTTACCTCGCCGGGACAGGGAGCGAAAAACTGTTTTTT
CASSYLAGTGSEKLFF
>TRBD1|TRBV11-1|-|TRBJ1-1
TGTGCCAGCAGCCACGCATCCGGGACAGGGGTTAGAAGTACTGAAGCTTTCTTT
CASSHASGTGVRSTEAFF
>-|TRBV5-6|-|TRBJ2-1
TGTGCCAGCAGCTCTCAGCCATACACCTACAATGAGCAGTTCTTC
CASSSQPYTYNEQFF
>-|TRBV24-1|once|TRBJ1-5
TGTGCCACCAGTGAATCTTCGGGGCCCAAGATCCAGCCCCAGCATTTT
CATSESSGPKIQPQHF
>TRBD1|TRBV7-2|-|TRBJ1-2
TGTGCCAGCAGCCGCGACAGGGGGCGCGCCTATGGCTACACCTTC
CASSRDRGRAYGYTF
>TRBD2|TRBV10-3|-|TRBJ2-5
TGTGCCATCAGTGACCCAACTTATAGCGGGAGGTATTTCGGGACCCAGTACTTC
CAISDPTYSGRYFGTQYF
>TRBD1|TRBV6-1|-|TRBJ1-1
TGTGCCAGCAGGCCCGTGGGACAGGGTGGCACTGAAGCTTTCTTT
CASRPVGQGGTEAFF
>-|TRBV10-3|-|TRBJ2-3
TGTGCCATCAGTGGAGGCGGGGCCAGCACAGATACGCAGTATTTT
CAISGGGASTDTQYF
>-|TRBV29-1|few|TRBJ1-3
TGCAGCGTCTCGGACTCAGGACGTGGAAACACCATATATTTT
CSVSDSGRGNTIYF
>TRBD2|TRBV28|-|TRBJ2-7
TGTGCCAGCAGTTTTCCCGGACTAGCGGGACTCCACGAGCAGTACTTC
CASSFPGLAGLHEQYF
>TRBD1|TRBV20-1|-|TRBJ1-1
TGCAGTGCTAGGAAAGGACAGGGGGAGGCTTTCTTT
CSARKGQGEAFF
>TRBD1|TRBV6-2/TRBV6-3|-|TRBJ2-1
TGTGCCAGCAGGAGGGACAGGGTGGATGAGCAGTTCTTC
CASRRDRVDEQFF
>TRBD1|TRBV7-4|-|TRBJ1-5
TGTGCCAGCAGCTGGACAGGGAATAGCAATCAGCCCCAGCATTTT
CASSWTGNSNQPQHF
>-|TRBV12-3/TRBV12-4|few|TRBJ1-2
TGTGCCAACAGTTTAGAAAATGGGAGAGGCTACACCTTC
CANSLENGRGYTF
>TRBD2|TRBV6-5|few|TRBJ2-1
TGTGCCAGCAGTTACTTGTTAGCGGGAGAGCATGAGCAGTTCTTC
CASSYLLAGEHEQFF
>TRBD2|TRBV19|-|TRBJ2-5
TGTGCCAGTAGTATTACGGCTAGCGGGAGGGAGCAAGAGACCCAGTACTTC
CASSITASGREQETQYF
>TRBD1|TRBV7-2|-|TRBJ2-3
TGTGCCAGCAGCCCAGGGGGCCCAAGCACAGATACGCAGTATTTT
CASSPGGPSTDTQYF
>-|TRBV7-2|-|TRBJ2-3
TGTGCCAGCAGCCGCAACGACCTTACGCAGTATTTT
CASSRNDLTQYF
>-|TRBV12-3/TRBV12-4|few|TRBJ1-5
TGTGCCAGCAGTTCGACGGGTGGGCTTTATCAGCCCCAGCATTTT
CASSSTGGLYQPQHF
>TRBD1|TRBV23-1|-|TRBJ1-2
TGCGCCAGCAGCTACACTCTGCCCACTGACAGGGTCAACTATGGCTACACCTTC
CASSYTLPTDRVNYGYTF
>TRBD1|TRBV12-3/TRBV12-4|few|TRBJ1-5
TGTGCCAGCAGTTTAGCGACAGGGTCTCAGCCCCAGCATTTT
CASSLATGSQPQHF
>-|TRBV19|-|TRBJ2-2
TGTGCCAGTAGTAAGGGGGTCAGGGTGTCCACCGGGGAGCTGTTTTTT
CASSKGVRVSTGELFF
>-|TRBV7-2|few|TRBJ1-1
TGTGCCAGCAGCTTGAGAGAGAACACTGAAGCTTTCTTT
CASSLRENTEAFF
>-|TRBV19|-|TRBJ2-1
TGTGCCAGTAGCCCGCCCGGCGACAATGAGCAGTTCTTC
CASSPPGDNEQFF
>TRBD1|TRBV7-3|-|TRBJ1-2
TGTGCCAGCAGCTCACTCGGGACAGGGGAAGGCTACACCTTC
CASSSLGTGEGYTF
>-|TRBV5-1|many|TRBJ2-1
TGCGCCACTGGGCTCGGGACTTCGCCCAATGAGCAGTTCTTC
CATGLGTSPNEQFF
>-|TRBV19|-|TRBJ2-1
TGTGCCAGTAGTATCTCGGACTCCTACAATGAGCAGTTCTTC
CASSISDSYNEQFF
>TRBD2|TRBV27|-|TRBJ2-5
TGTGCCAGCAGTTTGAGCGGGAGTTCGTTCGAGACCCAGTACTTC
CASSLSGSSFETQYF
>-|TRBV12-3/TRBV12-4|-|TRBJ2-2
TGTGCCAGCAGTTTAAGGCCCAATGGGGGCGGGGAGCTGTTTTTT
CASSLRPNGGGELFF
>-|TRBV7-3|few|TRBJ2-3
TGTGCCAGCAGCTCCGCCGGGACCAGAAGCACAGATACGCAGTATTTT
CASSSAGTRSTDTQYF
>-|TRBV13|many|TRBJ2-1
TGTGCCAGCAGCTTAGAGGGGGCGGGCGGGAGGTCCAGCTCCTACAATGAGCAGTTCTTC
CASSLEGAGGRSSSYNEQFF
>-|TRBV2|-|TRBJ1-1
TGTGCCAGCAGTGAGGGAGGGTATTTCTTT
CASSEGGYFF
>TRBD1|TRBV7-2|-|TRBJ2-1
TGTGCCAGCAGCATAGACGGGACAGGGGGGAACAATGAGCAGTTCTTC
CASSIDGTGGNNEQFF
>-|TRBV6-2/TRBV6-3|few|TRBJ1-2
TGTGCCAGCATCTCGGCGGTTAGCAACTATGGCTACACCTTC
CASISAVSNYGYTF
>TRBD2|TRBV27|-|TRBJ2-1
TGTGCCAGTGTCCTAGCGGGAGGGAACAATGAGCAGTTCTTC
CASVLAGGNNEQFF
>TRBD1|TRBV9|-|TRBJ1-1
TGTGCCAGCAGCGTGAGGTCAGACAGGGTTGACACTGAAGCTTTCTTT
CASSVRSDRVDTEAFF
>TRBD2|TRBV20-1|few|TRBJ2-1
TGCAGTGCTAGAGGTGCTAGCGGGAATTACGATGAGCAGTTCTTC
CSARGASGNYDEQFF
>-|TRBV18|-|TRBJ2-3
TGTGCCAGCTCACCACCGCCAGGGGCTAGCACAGATACGCAGTATTTT
CASSPPPGASTDTQYF
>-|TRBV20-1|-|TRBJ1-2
TGCAGTGCAAAGGGGGGGCGCGACTATGGCTACACCTTC
CSAKGGRDYGYTF
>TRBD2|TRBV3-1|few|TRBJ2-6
TGTGCCAGCAGCCAAGTCCCCGGACTAGCGGATTCAAACTCTGGGGCCAACGTCCTGACTTTC
CASSQVPGLADSNSGANVLTF
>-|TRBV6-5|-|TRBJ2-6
TGTGCCAGCAGTTACTCCAGAGCAGGGAGAAGGTCCAACGTCCTGACTTTC
CASSYSRAGRRSNVLTF
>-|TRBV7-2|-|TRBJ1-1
TGTGCCAGCAGCACAGCGTATGGAGGGCACACTGAAGCTTTCTTT
CASSTAYGGHTEAFF
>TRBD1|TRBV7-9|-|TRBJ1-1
TGTGCCAGCAGTCACGCCGGGACAGGGGCCAACACTGAAGCTTTCTTT
CASSHAGTGANTEAFF
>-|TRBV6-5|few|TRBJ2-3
TGTGCCAGCAGTTACTCGAGACCCTCCACAGATACGCAGTATTTT
CASSYSRPSTDTQYF
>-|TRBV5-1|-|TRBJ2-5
TGCGCCAGCAGCGTCGGGACATGGGAGACCCAGTACTTC
CASSVGTWETQYF
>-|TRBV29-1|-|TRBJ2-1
TGCAGCGGCGGGACCCTAAGCTCCTACAATGAGCAGTTCTTC
CSGGTLSSYNEQFF